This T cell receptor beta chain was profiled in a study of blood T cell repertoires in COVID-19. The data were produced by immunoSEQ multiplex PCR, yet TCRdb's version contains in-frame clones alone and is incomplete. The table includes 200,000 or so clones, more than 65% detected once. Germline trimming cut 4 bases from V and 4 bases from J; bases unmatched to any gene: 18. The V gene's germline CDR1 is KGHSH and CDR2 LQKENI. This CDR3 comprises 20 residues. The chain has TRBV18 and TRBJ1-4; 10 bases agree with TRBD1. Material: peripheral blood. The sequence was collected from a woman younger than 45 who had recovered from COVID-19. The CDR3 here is CASSHSTGGYVEEYNEKLFF. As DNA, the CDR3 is TGTGCCAGCTCACACTCGACAGGGGGCTATGTCGAGGAGTATAATGAAAAACTGTTTTTT.